Listed below are T cell receptor beta chains from one sample, sequenced in a study of blood T cell repertoires in COVID-19. TCRdb's table, derived via immunoSEQ multiplex PCR, lists solely in-frame clones and lacks some. In the table there are a few hundred thousand clones, more than 75% of which are singletons. Material: PBMCs or T cells enriched from blood (not recorded which). These TCRs come from a woman in her forties or fifties who had recovered from COVID-19. Each CDR3 is given with its conserved first and last residue. D genes are given only for firm matches. Some rows mark clone size as missing; the rest say once, few, many or name a class of expanded clone.

d_call clone_size j_call v_call cdr3_nt cdr3_aa
. . TRBJ2-7 TRBV11-3 TGTGCCAGCAGCTTAGCTCCCCGAGAGGAGCAGTACTTC CASSLAPREEQYF
. . TRBJ1-6 TRBV12-3/TRBV12-4 TGTGCCAGCAGTTTAGGTTCCAGGTCACCCCTCCACTTT CASSLGSRSPLHF
TRBD2 . TRBJ2-3 TRBV3-1/TRBV3-2 TGTGCCAGCAGCCAAAAGCGGGGGGCCACAGATACGCAGTATTTT CASSQKRGATDTQYF
. . TRBJ2-5 TRBV3-1/TRBV3-2 TGTGCCAGCAGCCAAGATCCGCGTCTAGGTGAGACCCAGTACTTC CASSQDPRLGETQYF
TRBD2 . TRBJ2-7 TRBV30 TGTGCCTGGAGTTCGATGCGCGGGGGGGCCAGCGAGCAGTACTTC CAWSSMRGGASEQYF
. few TRBJ1-6 TRBV7-8 TGTGCCAGCAGCCCCACCGGGAGCTTGAGCTCCTATAATTCACCCCTCCACTTT CASSPTGSLSSYNSPLHF
TRBD2 . TRBJ2-2 TRBV7-8 TGTGCCAGCAGCCCACTGACTAGCGGTGCGAACACCGGGGAGCTGTTTTTT CASSPLTSGANTGELFF
. . TRBJ2-7 TRBV5-1 TGCGCCAGCAGCTCCAGCTACGAGCAGTACTTC CASSSSYEQYF
TRBD2 . TRBJ2-3 TRBV2 TGTGCCAGCGCTGACCCCCCGGGACTAGCGGGCGATACGCAGTATTTT CASADPPGLAGDTQYF
. . TRBJ2-2 TRBV19 TGTGCCAGTAGTAGATGGTCAGGTTACACCGGGGAGCTGTTTTTT CASSRWSGYTGELFF
TRBD1 . TRBJ2-7 TRBV30 TGTGCCTGGAGTACTAAAGGGGGCCGATACTCCTACGAGCAGTACTTC CAWSTKGGRYSYEQYF
TRBD1 . TRBJ1-2 TRBV30 TGTGCCTGGAGGGAGGGGGCGAGTGGCTACACCTTC CAWREGASGYTF
. . TRBJ2-2 TRBV5-5 TGTGCCAGCAGCCTAGGGGTCGGGGAGCTGTTTTTT CASSLGVGELFF
. once TRBJ1-6 TRBV3-1/TRBV3-2 TGTGCCAGCAGCCAAGGTGGGCAGGGCTCCTATAATTCACCCCTCCACTTT CASSQGGQGSYNSPLHF
. once TRBJ1-1 TRBV6-5 TGTGCCAGCAGTATGGACAGAATTAACACTGAAGCTTTCTTT CASSMDRINTEAFF
. . TRBJ1-2 TRBV5-1 TGCGCCAGCAGTGCCTCATTCGGGGTGGGGATCTCTGGCTACACCTTC CASSASFGVGISGYTF
. . TRBJ1-2 TRBV5-5 TGTGCCAGCGTGACTTACCCCGGGGGGAACTATGGCTACACCTTC CASVTYPGGNYGYTF
TRBD2 . TRBJ2-3 TRBV28 TGTGCCAGCAGTTTTCCTAGCGGGGGGGCGACAGATACGCAGTATTTT CASSFPSGGATDTQYF
TRBD1 once TRBJ1-2 TRBV4-2 TGTGCCAGCAGCCAAGACGGCCAGGGGGCGGCTGGTGGCTACACCTTC CASSQDGQGAAGGYTF
TRBD2 . TRBJ2-3 TRBV5-5 TGTGCCAGCCACTCCTTTTCGGGGGGACGGGCAAGCACAGATACGCAGTATTTT CASHSFSGGRASTDTQYF
. . TRBJ1-1 TRBV5-6 TGTGCCAGCAGCTCCCTCAGGGGTAACACTGAAGCTTTCTTT CASSSLRGNTEAFF